Sequencing of this TCR beta chain was carried out in a study of blood T cells in healthy people across ages. Study summary: The template switching approach captured approximately one barcoded beta molecule for every two T cells.

Then a second PCR, running roughly 7 to 11 cycles, was carried out with a sample-barcoded 5' primer and a J-beta primer mix. A template-switch adaptor containing 12 random nucleotides labeled each cDNA molecule. From the 5' RACE reads, TCRdb called clonotypes with MiXCR, one entry per CDR3 protein. The table has 550,000 to 750,000 distinct CDR3 sequences, around a fifth seen once. This clonotype was counted only a few times. Antigen: not known. Trimming stripped 6 bases from V and 3 bases from J, with 17 bases between. Germline CDR1 reads DFQATT; CDR2 reads SNEGSKA (reference sequence). The CDR3 is 14 residues long. Study results and limitations: Per million T cells, TCR beta diversity dropped roughly linearly as age increased. Researchers judged that diversity estimates from one million T cells fell short of true values.

This sequence was found in an older man in good health. The sample consisted of blood. The gene calls are TRBV20-1 and TRBJ1-1, with no clear D. The CDR3 sequence: CSAPGNGKDTEAFF. The DNA for the CDR3 is TGCAGTGCCCCGGGGAACGGTAAAGACACTGAAGCTTTCTTT.